Reported below is one T cell receptor beta chain. These data come from a study of TIL therapy for anti-PD-1-resistant metastatic lung cancer. Overall study: Progressing patients received lymphodepletion, expanded TIL infusion and IL-2. Half of patients were current or former smokers. Median tumor mutation burden was under 1.9 mutations per megabase.

This was the immunoSEQ v3 assay. Libraries were prepared by immunoSEQ multiplex PCR; TCRdb keeps only in-frame clonotypes and omits some of them. Altogether tens of thousands of clones are present, 55% to 75% being singletons, with the ten largest covering over 6.5%. CDR1 and CDR2 from the germline V gene are SGHAT and FQNNGV. CDR3 length: 14 amino acids. V lost 4 bases to trimming and J lost 2 bases, with 10 bases between them. Specified time point: pre-treatment sample, taken before nivolumab and TIL therapy. Enrollment ran from late 2017 to January 2020. The V call is TRBV11-2, the J call TRBJ2-3; no definite D call. The sequence was collected from a person between 25 and 80 years old with non-small cell lung cancer. Material: blood, obtained at baseline. The CDR3 DNA reads as TGTGCCAGCAGCTCAAGACCCTACACAGATACGCAGTATTTT. Protein: CASSSRPYTDTQYF.